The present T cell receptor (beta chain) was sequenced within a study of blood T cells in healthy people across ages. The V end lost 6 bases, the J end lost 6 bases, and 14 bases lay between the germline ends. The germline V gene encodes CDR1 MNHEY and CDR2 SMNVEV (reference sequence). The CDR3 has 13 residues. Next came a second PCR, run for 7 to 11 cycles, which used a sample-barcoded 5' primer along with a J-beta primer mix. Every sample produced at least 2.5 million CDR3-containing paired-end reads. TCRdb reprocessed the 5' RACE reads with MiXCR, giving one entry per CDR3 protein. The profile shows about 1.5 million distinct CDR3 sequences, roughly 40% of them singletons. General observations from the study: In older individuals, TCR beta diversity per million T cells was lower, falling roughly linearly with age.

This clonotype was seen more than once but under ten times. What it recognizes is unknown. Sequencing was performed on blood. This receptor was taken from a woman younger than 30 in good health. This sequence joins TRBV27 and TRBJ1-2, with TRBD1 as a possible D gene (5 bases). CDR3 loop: CASSYFQGDGYTF. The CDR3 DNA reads TGTGCCAGCAGCTACTTCCAGGGTGATGGCTACACCTTC.